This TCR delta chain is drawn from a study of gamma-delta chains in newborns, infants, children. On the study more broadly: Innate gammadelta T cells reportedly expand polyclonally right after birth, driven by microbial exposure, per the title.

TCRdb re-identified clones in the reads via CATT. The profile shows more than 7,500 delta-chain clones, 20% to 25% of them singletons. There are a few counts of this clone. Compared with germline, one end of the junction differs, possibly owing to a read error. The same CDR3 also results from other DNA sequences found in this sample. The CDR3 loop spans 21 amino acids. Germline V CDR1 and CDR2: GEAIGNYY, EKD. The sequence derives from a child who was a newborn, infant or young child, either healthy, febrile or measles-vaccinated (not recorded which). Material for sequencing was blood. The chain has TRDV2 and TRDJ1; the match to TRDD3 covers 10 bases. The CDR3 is CACDTVSGGYPQDPPTDKLIF. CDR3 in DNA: TGCGCCTGTGACACCGTAAGTGGGGGATACCCACAGGACCCCCCCACCGATAAACTCATCTTT.